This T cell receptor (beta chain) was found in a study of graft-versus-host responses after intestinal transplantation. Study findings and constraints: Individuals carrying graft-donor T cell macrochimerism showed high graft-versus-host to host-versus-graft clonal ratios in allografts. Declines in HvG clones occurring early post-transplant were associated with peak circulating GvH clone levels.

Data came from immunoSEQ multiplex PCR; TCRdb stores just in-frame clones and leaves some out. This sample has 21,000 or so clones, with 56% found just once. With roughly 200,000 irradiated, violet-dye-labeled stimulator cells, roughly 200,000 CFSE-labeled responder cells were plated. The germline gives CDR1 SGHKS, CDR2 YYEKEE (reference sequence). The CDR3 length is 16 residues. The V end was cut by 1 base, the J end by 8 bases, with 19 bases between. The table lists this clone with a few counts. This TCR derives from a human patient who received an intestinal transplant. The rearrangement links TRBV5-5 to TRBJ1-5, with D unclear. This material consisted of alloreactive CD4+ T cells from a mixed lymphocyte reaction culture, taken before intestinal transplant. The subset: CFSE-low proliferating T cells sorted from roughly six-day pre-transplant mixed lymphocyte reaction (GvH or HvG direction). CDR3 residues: CASSLLSGRAGEPQHF. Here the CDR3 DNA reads TGTGCCAGCAGCTTGCTTTCGGGGAGGGCTGGGGAGCCCCAGCATTTT.